This passage covers 22 T cell receptor beta chains from one sample sequenced in a study of shared clonotypes between healthy human individuals. Method: immunoSEQ multiplex PCR; TCRdb's copy keeps in-frame clones and lacks some. The data hold 800,000 or so clones, with 90% to 97% observed a single time. It was CD45RO-negative cells, positively selected for CCR7, that made up naive CD8 cells, with terminally differentiated effector memory CD45RA+ cells excluded. Material for sequencing was naive CD8+ T cells sorted from blood. Every receptor here comes from a man aged 30 to 45 in good health.

This clone was counted a single time. V usage is TRBV27 and J usage is TRBJ2-3; 8 nucleotides line up with TRBD2. Per germline, CDR1 MNHEY and CDR2 SMNVEV (reference sequence). The V gene end was trimmed by 2 bases and the J gene end by 2 bases; junction bases not matched to a gene: 6. The CDR3 totals 16 residues. The CDR3 nucleotides are TGTGCCAGCAGTTTAGTGCGGGGGGCTATCACAGATACGCAGTATTTT. Its protein product is CASSLVRGAITDTQYF.

V gene TRBV11-2 combines with J gene TRBJ2-3, with D possibly TRBD2 on 5 matching bases. Germline CDR1 SGHAT, CDR2 FQNNGV. This CDR3 contains 15 residues. Trimming stripped 0 bases from V and 4 bases from J, with 11 bases between. CDR3 nucleotide sequence: TGTGCCAGCAGCTTAGAGCCAGCGGAAGCAGATACGCAGTATTTT. This sequence encodes CASSLEPAEADTQYF.

The rearrangement links TRBV9 to TRBJ2-2; D uncertain. This CDR3 has 13 residues. Per germline, CDR1 SGDLS and CDR2 YYNGEE. V lost 3 bases, J lost 0 bases, and 3 bases lay in between. Here the CDR3 DNA reads TGTGCCAGCAGCGCGGCGAACACCGGGGAGCTGTTTTTT. It is translated as CASSAANTGELFF.

V usage is TRBV4-3 and J usage is TRBJ2-7; 11 positions agree with TRBD2. The CDR3 consists of 16 residues. Trimming at V came to 1 base and at J to 3 bases, leaving 5 bases not matched to a gene. Germline V gives CDR1 LGHNA, CDR2 YSLEER. DNA of the CDR3: TGCGCCAGCAGCCAAGTTTGGGGACTAGCGGACTACGAGCAGTACTTC. It translates to CASSQVWGLADYEQYF.

The rearrangement joins TRBV5-5 to TRBJ2-7; no firm D call. The V gene's germline CDR1 is SGHKS and CDR2 YYEKEE (reference sequence). This CDR3 has 14 residues. V lost 0 bases and J lost 4, with 11 bases in between. CDR3 DNA sequence: TGTGCCAGCAGCTTGGGAGGTGATTTTTACGAGCAGTACTTC. This sequence encodes CASSLGGDFYEQYF.

The V call is TRBV6-1, the J call TRBJ2-5; 9 bases agree with TRBD1. The CDR3 length is 15 residues. V was clipped by 5 bases and J by 1 base; unmatched bases: 5. CDR1 is MNHNS and CDR2 is SASEGT in the germline V gene. The CDR3 sequence: CASSLGQGTQETQYF. Written as DNA, the CDR3 is TGTGCCAGCAGTCTAGGACAGGGGACCCAAGAGACCCAGTACTTC.

The count of this clone is one. The chain couples TRBV7-6 to TRBJ2-2, with 16 bases identical to TRBD2. J was trimmed by 1 base and V by 4 bases; bases with no gene match: 6. This CDR3 has 19 residues. CDR1 and CDR2 (germline): SGHVS, FNYEAQ. The CDR3, as DNA: TGTGCCAGCAGCTCCCACGGGACTAGCGGGAGGGTGAACACCGGGGAGCTGTTTTTT. Amino acid sequence: CASSSHGTSGRVNTGELFF.

This clone was counted once. The chain links TRBV7-9 to TRBJ2-2; 11 positions agree with TRBD2. J was trimmed by 2 bases and V by 4 bases; bases with no gene match: 6. Germline V CDR1 and CDR2: SEHNR, FQNEAQ (reference sequence). The CDR3 loop spans 17 amino acids. The CDR3 loop reads CASSSSGLAENTGELFF. The CDR3 bases are TGTGCCAGCAGCTCATCGGGACTAGCGGAAAACACCGGGGAGCTGTTTTTT.

V usage is TRBV27 and J usage is TRBJ2-7; D gene ambiguous. The V and J ends lost 2 bases and 2 bases respectively, with 10 bases between them. The CDR3 contains 14 residues. The germline CDR1 and CDR2 sequences are MNHEY and SMNVEV (reference sequence). The CDR3 DNA follows: TGTGCCAGCAGTTTAATCCCTGGGGCCTACGAGCAGTACTTC. This sequence encodes CASSLIPGAYEQYF.

This clone was seen once. This chain joins TRBV28 and TRBJ1-1; TRBD1 agrees at 7 bases. The V and J ends lost 5 bases and 4 bases, in that order; junction bases with no gene match: 10. Germline CDR1 MDHEN, CDR2 SYDVKM. This CDR3 has 15 amino acids. The CDR3 loop reads CASSTRRQGSTEAFF. CDR3 bases: TGTGCCAGCAGTACAAGGCGACAGGGATCCACTGAAGCTTTCTTT.

The V call is TRBV7-9, the J call TRBJ2-7, with 11 bases identical to TRBD2. J was trimmed by 5 bases and V by 5 bases; bases with no gene match: 5. The germline CDR1 and CDR2 sequences are SEHNR and FQNEAQ (reference sequence). CDR3 length equals 14 residues. This CDR3 reads CASSRLAGSDEQYF. As DNA, the CDR3 is TGTGCCAGCAGCCGACTAGCGGGATCAGACGAGCAGTACTTC.

The CDR3 loop is CASSLASTGEQYF. The DNA for the CDR3 is TGTGCCAGCAGCCTCGCTTCAACCGGCGAGCAGTACTTC. The chain employs TRBV11-2 and TRBJ2-7; D remains ambiguous. Trimming shortened V by 5 bases and J by 6 bases, and 14 bases separated the two germline ends. CDR1 is SGHAT, CDR2 FQNNGV, per germline. This CDR3 contains 13 residues.

The V call is TRBV4-1, the J call TRBJ2-3, with TRBD2 matching 7 bases. CDR3 length equals 18 residues. V lost 1 base and J lost 5; bases outside the gene matches: 15. In germline, CDR1 is MGHRA, CDR2 YSYEKL. This chain's CDR3 is CASSQVLRGGSAQDTQYF. CDR3 DNA: TGCGCCAGCAGCCAAGTCCTTCGGGGCGGGAGCGCTCAAGATACGCAGTATTTT.

The chain employs TRBV28 and TRBJ2-7, with D possibly being TRBD2 (6 bases). The CDR3 loop spans 14 amino acids. V was shortened by 5 bases and J by 6 bases, with 17 bases between the two germline ends. The germline gives CDR1 MDHEN, CDR2 SYDVKM. The CDR3 sequence: CASSLLTSWGEQYF. CDR3 coding DNA: TGTGCCAGCAGTCTCTTGACTAGTTGGGGCGAGCAGTACTTC.

The V call is TRBV4-3, the J call TRBJ2-7; D perhaps matches TRBD1 (5 bases). Deletions cut 0 bases from V and 2 bases from J, with 11 bases between. Per germline, CDR1 LGHNA and CDR2 YSLEER. The CDR3 is 15 amino acids. Here the CDR3 DNA reads TGCGCCAGCAGCCAAGATCGGGCAGGGACCTACGAGCAGTACTTC. This encodes CASSQDRAGTYEQYF.

The V call is TRBV21-1, the J call TRBJ2-7; the D segment call TRBD1 is taken from the table without a DNA check. TRBV21-1 is tagged as a pseudogene. This CDR3 region has 18 residues. CDR3: CASSARDRGPRVRYEQYF. CDR3 sequence (DNA): TGTGCCAGCAGCGCCCGGGACAGGGGGCCCCGCGTAAGGTACGAGCAGTACTTC.

For this clone: Distinct nucleotide sequences in the sample also encode this CDR3. The rearrangement joins TRBV5-1 to TRBJ2-3, with 15 positions matching TRBD2. The CDR3 loop spans 17 amino acids. Germline V gene lookup returns CDR1 SGHRS and CDR2 YFSETQ. Trimming removed 0 bases from V and 6 bases from J; junction bases left unmatched: 5. The CDR3 region is CASSLEGLAGGLDTQYF. Here the CDR3 DNA reads TGCGCCAGCAGCTTGGAAGGACTAGCGGGAGGGCTGGATACGCAGTATTTT.

This rearrangement joins TRBV9 to TRBJ2-1; TRBD2 aligns across 9 bases. Germline loops: CDR1 SGDLS, CDR2 YYNGEE. The CDR3 is 17 amino acids. The trim removed 3 bases at V and 5 bases at J, leaving 12 bases unmatched. The DNA for the CDR3 is TGTGCCAGCAGCGCCCGGGCGGGGCGGGAGGGTAACAATGAGCAGTTCTTC. Translation gives CASSARAGREGNNEQFF.

The chain is built from TRBV5-5 and TRBJ2-7; 8 bases are shared with TRBD1. This CDR3 contains 14 residues. V shed 1 base and J 2 bases; nucleotides not matched to a gene: 2. The germline CDR1 and CDR2 sequences are SGHKS and YYEKEE (reference sequence). The CDR3 loop is CASSLWDRPYEQYF. The CDR3, as DNA: TGTGCCAGCAGCTTGTGGGACAGGCCCTACGAGCAGTACTTC. The whole variable domain, filled in from reference TRBV5-5 and TRBJ2-7, reads DAGVTQSPTHLIKTRGQQVTLRCSPISGHKSVSWYQQVLGQGPQFIFQYYEKEERGRGNFPDRFSARQFPNYSSELNVNALLLGDSALYLCASSLWDRPYEQYFGPGTRLTVT.

The chain links TRBV14 to TRBJ2-3, with no clear D. This CDR3 is 15 amino acids long. V was clipped by 1 base and J by 2 bases, with 10 bases between them. CDR1 is SGHDN and CDR2 is FVKESK in the germline V gene. CDR3 sequence (DNA): TGTGCCAGCAGCCAAGCCCCTCAGTCCACAGATACGCAGTATTTT. Translation gives CASSQAPQSTDTQYF. Variable domain in full (rest from reference TRBV14 and TRBJ2-3): EAGVTQFPSHSVIEKGQTVTLRCDPISGHDNLYWYRRVMGKEIKFLLHFVKESKQDESGMPNNRFLAERTGGTYSTLKVQPAELEDSGVYFCASSQAPQSTDTQYFGPGTRLTVL.

The count of this clone is one. The chain recombines TRBV11-2 with TRBJ2-1, with 10 bases matching TRBD2. V gave up 7 bases and J gave up 5 bases; unmatched junction bases: 5. Germline loops: CDR1 SGHAT, CDR2 FQNNGV. The CDR3 sequence is 14 residues long. The CDR3 nucleotides are TGTGCCAGCACGCGGACTAGCGGAAACAATGAGCAGTTCTTC. Translating it yields CASTRTSGNNEQFF.

V is TRBV27 and J is TRBJ2-1; 7 bases are shared with TRBD2. The CDR3 has 17 residues. V was pared by 2 bases and J by 8 bases, with 15 bases of the junction left unmatched. CDR1 and CDR2 from the germline V gene are MNHEY and SMNVEV (reference sequence). This chain's CDR3 is CASSLMAGVFHNDEQFF. CDR3 sequence (DNA): TGTGCCAGCAGTTTAATGGCGGGAGTGTTCCACAACGATGAGCAGTTCTTC.